A single sample is the source of the 25 T cell receptor beta chains below, sequenced in a study of blood T cells in healthy people across ages. Through a sample-barcoded 5' primer and a J-beta primer mix, a second PCR was run for roughly 7 to 12 cycles. TCRdb analysed the 5' RACE reads with MiXCR anew, one entry per CDR3 protein. Of some 800,000 distinct CDR3 sequences listed, 25% were seen once; the top ten hold 3.7%. These data also formed part of another study, on T cells of mothers and their children.

The sequenced sample was blood. All receptors derive from a boy younger than 18 in good health.

The sample holds a few counts of this clonotype. The chain joins TRBV20-1 to TRBJ2-5; tentative D call: TRBD2 (6 bases). The better agreement between TRBJ2-1 and the DNA end casts doubt on the J call. The CDR3 is 12 amino acids. Germline V gene lookup returns CDR1 DFQATT and CDR2 SNEGSKA (reference sequence). The CDR3 reads CSAAGLVNEQFF. CDR3 nucleotides: TGCAGTGCCGCGGGACTCGTAAATGAGCAGTTCTTC.

V usage is TRBV7-3 and J usage is TRBJ2-7; 10 bases map to TRBD1. CDR3 length equals 14 residues. Germline CDR1 and CDR2: SGHTA and FQGTGA. With 5 bases clipped from V and 8 bases from J, the junction kept 9 bases outside the gene matches. CDR3 coding DNA: TGTGCCAGCAGCACGACAGGGGGCTTGCGGAAGCAGTACTTC. Its protein product is CASSTTGGLRKQYF.

V usage is TRBV28 and J usage is TRBJ2-7, with TRBD2 identical over 11 bases. This CDR3 is 17 amino acids long. Germline V CDR1 and CDR2: MDHEN, SYDVKM. The V gene end was trimmed by 2 bases and the J gene end by 2 bases; junction bases not matched to a gene: 8. The CDR3 protein is CASSLITSGGYPYEQYF. The CDR3 nucleotides are TGTGCCAGCAGTTTAATAACTAGCGGGGGTTACCCCTACGAGCAGTACTTC.

This clonotype was counted between two and nine times. V gene TRBV15 combines with J gene TRBJ2-5; D unclear. The last part of the DNA fits TRBJ2-1 better; the J call may be wrong. Germline V gene data show CDR1 as LNHNV and CDR2 as YYDKDF (reference sequence). CDR3 length: 13 residues. CDR3: CATSTQDRNEQFF. CDR3 nucleotide sequence: TGTGCCACCAGCACACAAGATCGGAATGAGCAGTTCTTC.

Only a few counts were recorded for this clonotype. The chain combines TRBV4-3 with TRBJ1-3; no firm D call. V dropped 0 bases and J dropped 1 base, with 7 bases sitting between them. CDR1 is LGHNA and CDR2 is YSLEER in the germline V gene. The CDR3 has 15 amino acids. The CDR3 bases are TGCGCCAGCAGCCAAGACATCACTTCTGGAAACACCATATATTTT. Its translation: CASSQDITSGNTIYF.

The chain employs TRBV2 and TRBJ2-2; D is uncertain. The CDR3 loop spans 15 amino acids. V lost 3 bases to trimming and J lost 0 bases, with 8 bases between them. Germline assignment: CDR1 SNHLY and CDR2 FYNNEI. CDR3 loop: CASSDAGPNTGELFF. The CDR3 bases are TGTGCCAGCAGTGACGCCGGCCCGAACACCGGGGAGCTGTTTTTT.

The table lists this clonotype with a few counts. The rearrangement uses TRBV20-1 and TRBJ1-2; 8 bases line up with TRBD1. From germline, CDR1 is DFQATT and CDR2 SNEGSKA (reference sequence). CDR3 size: 14 residues. Germline trimming cut 6 bases from V and 4 bases from J; bases unmatched to any gene: 10. The CDR3 spells CSAPGGASGYGYTF. The CDR3 DNA reads TGCAGTGCCCCAGGGGGCGCTTCTGGCTATGGCTACACCTTC.

This clonotype was seen more than once but under ten times. CDR3 sequence (DNA): TGCAGTGCCCCATCTGGGGCCAACGTCCTGACTTTC. This encodes CSAPSGANVLTF. The rearrangement joins TRBV20-1 to TRBJ2-6; D ambiguous. V shed 6 bases and J shed 1 base, with 4 bases lying between them. CDR1 and CDR2 (germline): DFQATT, SNEGSKA (reference sequence). The CDR3 covers 12 residues.

The genes are TRBV25-1 and TRBJ1-5, with D maybe TRBD1 (6 bases). This CDR3 spans 14 amino acids. Germline V gives CDR1 MGHDK, CDR2 SYGVNS. V was pared by 3 bases and J by 4 bases, with 10 bases between. The CDR3 spells CASSDPGTNQPQHF. DNA for the CDR3: TGTGCCAGCAGTGACCCCGGGACAAATCAGCCCCAGCATTTT.

This chain's CDR3 is CASSQDRGSVQETQYF. The CDR3 bases are TGCGCCAGCAGCCAAGATAGGGGCAGTGTCCAAGAGACCCAGTACTTC. The chain combines TRBV4-1 with TRBJ2-5; weak D call: TRBD1 (5 bases). The germline V gene has CDR1 MGHRA and CDR2 YSYEKL. CDR3 length equals 16 residues. Between the trimmed V and J ends, which lost 0 bases and 1 base, there was a span of 12 bases.

V usage is TRBV28 and J usage is TRBJ2-3, with 13 bases fitting TRBD2. The CDR3 is 15 amino acids. Germline V gene data show CDR1 as MDHEN and CDR2 as SYDVKM. The J segment lost 6 bases and the V segment lost 5 bases, leaving 5 bases of the junction unmatched. The CDR3 DNA sequence: TGTGCCAGCAGTACCCGACTAGCGGGAGGTGATACGCAGTATTTT. It translates to CASSTRLAGGDTQYF.

The chain carries TRBV7-3 and TRBJ2-1; D possibly corresponds to TRBD2 (6 bases). V shed 2 bases and J shed 5 bases, with 10 bases lying between them. This CDR3 region has 14 residues. Germline CDR1 is SGHTA and CDR2 is FQGTGA. CDR3 bases: TGTGCCAGCAGCTTATTTAGCGGTGACAATGAGCAGTTCTTC. This encodes CASSLFSGDNEQFF.

This clonotype has ten or more counts. The chain combines TRBV7-2 with TRBJ2-7; D call uncertain. Germline V gene data show CDR1 as SGHTA and CDR2 as FQGNSA. The CDR3 sequence is 13 residues long. Trimming stripped 2 bases from V and 1 base from J, with 6 bases between. CDR3 sequence reads: CASSLRQSYEQYF. The CDR3, as DNA: TGTGCCAGCAGCTTACGGCAGTCCTACGAGCAGTACTTC.

The chain couples TRBV6-1 to TRBJ1-5, with D unclear. The CDR3 extends over 16 amino acids. V was clipped by 1 base and J by 2 bases, with 12 bases between them. Per germline, CDR1 MNHNS and CDR2 SASEGT. The DNA for the CDR3 is TGTGCCAGCAGTGAAGGTGTTGGAGTAGGCAATCAGCCCCAGCATTTT. The encoded protein is CASSEGVGVGNQPQHF.

V and J are TRBV5-4 and TRBJ2-3, with 7 nucleotides matching TRBD1. CDR1 is SGHNT and CDR2 is YYREEE in the germline V gene (reference sequence). This CDR3 comprises 14 residues. V lost 3 bases to trimming and J lost 2 bases; unmatched junction nucleotides: 3. The CDR3 DNA follows: TGTGCCAGCAGCTGGGGACAGAACACAGATACGCAGTATTTT. As protein: CASSWGQNTDTQYF.

V is TRBV10-3 and J is TRBJ2-5; D gene uncertain. The J call may be mistaken, given a closer DNA end match to TRBJ2-7. The CDR3 is 12 residues long. Germline lookup yields CDR1 ENHRY and CDR2 SYGVKD. DNA of the CDR3: TGTGCCATCAGTGAACGTACCTACGAGCAGTACTTC. Its translation is CAISERTYEQYF.

DNA of the CDR3: TGCAGTGCTAGAGATAGGGAGGGAGTAAACACTGAAGCTTTCTTT. It codes for CSARDREGVNTEAFF. The rearrangement links TRBV20-1 to TRBJ1-1; D is undetermined. The CDR3 runs 15 residues. Trimming took 0 bases from V and 2 from J, leaving 13 bases between them. The germline V gene encodes CDR1 DFQATT and CDR2 SNEGSKA (reference sequence).

V is TRBV9 and J is TRBJ1-4; weak D call: TRBD1 (6 bases). The length of the CDR3 is 17 residues. V was clipped by 3 bases and J by 0 bases, with 15 bases between them. Germline assignment: CDR1 SGDLS and CDR2 YYNGEE. CDR3 coding DNA: TGTGCCAGCAGCGGGGAGGACAGAGCCGCAACTAATGAAAAACTGTTTTTT. Amino acids: CASSGEDRAATNEKLFF. Variable domain in full (rest from reference TRBV9 and TRBJ1-4): DSGVTQTPKHLITATGQRVTLRCSPRSGDLSVYWYQQSLDQGLQFLIQYYNGEERAKGNILERFSAQQFPDLHSELNLSSLELGDSALYFCASSGEDRAATNEKLFFGSGTQLSVL.

The chain carries TRBV29-1 and TRBJ2-1, with D perhaps assigned TRBD1 or TRBD2 (5 bases each). Germline V CDR1 and CDR2: SQVTM, ANQGSEA. V lost 6 bases and J 4 bases, leaving 13 bases between the germline ends. The length of the CDR3 is 13 residues. The CDR3 protein is CSVGRDLYNEQFF. The CDR3 DNA reads TGCAGCGTGGGCCGGGACCTTTACAATGAGCAGTTCTTC.

This clonotype was observed at least ten times. The chain is built from TRBV7-2 and TRBJ2-3; no definite D call. The CDR3 covers 12 residues. The ends were cut back, 4 bases at V and 2 bases at J, with 4 bases in the middle. Germline values: CDR1 SGHTA, CDR2 FQGNSA. The CDR3 sequence is CASSYYTDTQYF. In DNA form, the CDR3 reads TGTGCCAGCAGCTACTACACAGATACGCAGTATTTT.

The sample holds many counts of this clonotype. This chain links TRBV20-1 with TRBJ2-1; D call uncertain. The CDR3 is 13 residues long. CDR1 DFQATT and CDR2 SNEGSKA come from the germline V gene (reference sequence). V was clipped by 0 bases and J by 7 bases, with 10 bases between them. The CDR3: CSARDPPGNEQFF. The CDR3 bases are TGCAGTGCTAGAGATCCCCCTGGGAATGAGCAGTTCTTC.

The rearrangement links TRBV4-1 to TRBJ1-2; a weak D match, TRBD1 (5 bases). The CDR3 covers 14 residues. Trimming cost V 3 bases and J 8 bases, with 16 bases left between them. CDR1 and CDR2 from the germline V gene are MGHRA and YSYEKL. CDR3 DNA sequence: TGCGCCAGCAGCCAGCCGGGGGTGGGGAGCGGCTACACCTTC. Translated: CASSQPGVGSGYTF.

This rearrangement joins TRBV11-2 to TRBJ2-7, with a weak D call TRBD2 (6 bases). Per germline, CDR1 SGHAT and CDR2 FQNNGV. Trimming removed 4 bases from V and 5 bases from J, with 15 bases in between. The CDR3 is made up of 14 amino acids. This chain's CDR3 is CASSSQTSPHEQYF. CDR3 nucleotides: TGTGCCAGCAGCTCCCAGACTAGTCCCCACGAGCAGTACTTC.

There are a few counts of this clonotype. This rearrangement joins TRBV4-3 to TRBJ2-2, with TRBD1 matching over 7 bases. This CDR3 spans 19 amino acids. Germline CDR1 is LGHNA and CDR2 is YSLEER. J was trimmed by 6 bases and V by 4 bases; bases with no gene match: 20. CDR3 in DNA: TGCGCCAGCAGCCCTACCCCGACGGCAAGGGGGCTCTCGGCCGGGGAGCTGTTTTTT. It is translated as CASSPTPTARGLSAGELFF.

The table lists this clonotype with a few counts. The V and J genes are TRBV7-8 and TRBJ1-2; 8 positions agree with TRBD1. In germline, CDR1 is SGHVS, CDR2 FQNEAQ. With V trimmed by 0 bases and J by 8 bases, 5 bases remained unmatched. The CDR3 has 14 amino acids. The CDR3 nucleotides read TGTGCCAGCAGCTTAGCCTCACAGGGGGTGGGCTACACCTTC. This sequence encodes CASSLASQGVGYTF.